This TCR beta chain was sequenced in a study of T cells in Graves' hyperthyroidism and ophthalmopathy. Amplification of TCR beta CDR3 regions was performed using RNA transcripts as template. HTBI primers were used for first-round RT-PCR of the TCR CDR3. TCRdb passed the multiplex PCR reads through MiXCR, listing each CDR3 protein once. The sample carries almost 600,000 distinct CDR3 sequences, about 45% recorded once. The germline V gene has CDR1 SGHTA and CDR2 FQGTGA. V was trimmed by 1 base and J by 5 bases, leaving 11 bases between them. The CDR3 spans 14 residues. Diagnoses used clinical symptoms, serum thyroxine and TRAb, thyroid ultrasound and orbital computed tomography.

This sequence originates from a woman aged 18 to 35 with Graves' hyperthyroidism. The specimen was peripheral blood or thyroid tissue (not recorded which). The V gene is TRBV7-3, the J gene TRBJ1-2; D not certain. The chain's CDR3 is CASSLRLAGYGYTF. In nucleotides, the CDR3 is TGTGCCAGCAGCTTAAGGCTAGCGGGGTATGGCTACACCTTC.